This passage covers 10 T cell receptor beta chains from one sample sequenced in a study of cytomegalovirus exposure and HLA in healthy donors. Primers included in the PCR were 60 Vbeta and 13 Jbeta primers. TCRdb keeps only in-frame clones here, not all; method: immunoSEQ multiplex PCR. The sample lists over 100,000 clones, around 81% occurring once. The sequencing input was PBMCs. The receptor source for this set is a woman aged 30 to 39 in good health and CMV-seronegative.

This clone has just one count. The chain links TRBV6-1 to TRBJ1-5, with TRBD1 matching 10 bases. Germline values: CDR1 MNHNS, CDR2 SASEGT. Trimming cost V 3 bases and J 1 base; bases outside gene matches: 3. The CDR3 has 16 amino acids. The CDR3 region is CASSETGGISNQPQHF. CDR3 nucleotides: TGTGCCAGCAGTGAGACAGGGGGCATAAGCAATCAGCCCCAGCATTTT.

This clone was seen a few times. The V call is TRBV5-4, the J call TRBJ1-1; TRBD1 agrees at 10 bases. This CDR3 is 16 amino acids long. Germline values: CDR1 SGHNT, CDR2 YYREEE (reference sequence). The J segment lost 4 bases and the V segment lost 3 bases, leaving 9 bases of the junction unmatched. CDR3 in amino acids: CASSSASRDRGTEAFF. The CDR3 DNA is TGTGCCAGCAGCTCAGCGTCCCGGGACAGGGGCACTGAAGCTTTCTTT.

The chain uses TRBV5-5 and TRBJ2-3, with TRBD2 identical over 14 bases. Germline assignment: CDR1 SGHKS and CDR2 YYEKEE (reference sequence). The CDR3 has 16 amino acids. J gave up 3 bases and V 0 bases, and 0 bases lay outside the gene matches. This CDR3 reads CASSLGLAGGTDTQYF. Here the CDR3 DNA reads TGTGCCAGCAGCTTGGGACTAGCGGGAGGGACAGATACGCAGTATTTT.

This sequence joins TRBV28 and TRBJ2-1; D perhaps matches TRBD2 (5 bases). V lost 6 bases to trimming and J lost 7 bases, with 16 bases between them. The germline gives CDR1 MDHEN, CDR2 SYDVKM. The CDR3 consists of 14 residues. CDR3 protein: CASRGAISQNEQFF. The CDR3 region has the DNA TGTGCCAGCAGGGGAGCTATTTCACAGAATGAGCAGTTCTTC.

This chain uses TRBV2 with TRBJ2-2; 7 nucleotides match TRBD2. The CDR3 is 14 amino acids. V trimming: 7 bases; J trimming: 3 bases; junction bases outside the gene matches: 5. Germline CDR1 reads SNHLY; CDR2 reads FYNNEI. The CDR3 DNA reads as TGTGCCAGCACATTGGCGGGAGACACCGGGGAGCTGTTTTTT. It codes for CASTLAGDTGELFF.

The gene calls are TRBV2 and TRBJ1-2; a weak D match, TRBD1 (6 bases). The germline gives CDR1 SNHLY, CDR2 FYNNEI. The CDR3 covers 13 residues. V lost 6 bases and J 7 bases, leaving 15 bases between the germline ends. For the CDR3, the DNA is TGTGCCAGCAGATTGACAGGAACATTTGGCTACACCTTC. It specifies CASRLTGTFGYTF.

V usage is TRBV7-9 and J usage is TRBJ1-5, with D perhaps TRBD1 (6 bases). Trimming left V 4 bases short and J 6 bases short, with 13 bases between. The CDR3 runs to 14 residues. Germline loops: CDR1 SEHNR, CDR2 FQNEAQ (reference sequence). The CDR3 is CASSSGQPGQPQHF. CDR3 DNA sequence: TGTGCCAGCAGCTCAGGACAGCCAGGTCAGCCCCAGCATTTT.

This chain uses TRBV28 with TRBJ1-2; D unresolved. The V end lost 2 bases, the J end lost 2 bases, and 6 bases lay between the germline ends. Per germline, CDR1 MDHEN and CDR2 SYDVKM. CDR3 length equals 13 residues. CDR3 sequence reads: CASSLGANYGYTF. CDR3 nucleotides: TGTGCCAGCAGTTTAGGAGCGAACTATGGCTACACCTTC.

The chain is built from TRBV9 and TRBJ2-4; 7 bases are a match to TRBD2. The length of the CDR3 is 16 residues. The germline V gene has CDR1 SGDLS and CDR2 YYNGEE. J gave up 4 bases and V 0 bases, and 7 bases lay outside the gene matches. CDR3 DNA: TGTGCCAGCAGCGTAGGCGGTGGGAGGGCGAAAAACATTCAGTACTTC. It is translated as CASSVGGGRAKNIQYF.

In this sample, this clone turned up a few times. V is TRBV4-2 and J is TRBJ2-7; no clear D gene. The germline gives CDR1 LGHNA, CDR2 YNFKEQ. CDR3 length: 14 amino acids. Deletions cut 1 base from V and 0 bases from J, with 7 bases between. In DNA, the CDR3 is TGTGCCAGCAGCCAAGGACACACCTCCTACGAGCAGTACTTC. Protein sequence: CASSQGHTSYEQYF.